Listed below are T cell receptor beta chains from one sample, sequenced in a study of CD8+CD57+ T cells in acquired aplastic anemia. One entry per CDR3 protein results from TCRdb running MiXCR on the reads. The table records around 430,000 distinct CDR3 sequences, around 33% of them present only once. The sample taken for sequencing was sorted CD4+, CD8+, or CD8+CD57+ T cells (not recorded which) from PBMCs. All receptors derive from a human donor with aplastic anemia. Both conserved end residues are trimmed from each CDR3.

CDR3aa	v_gene	j_gene	len
ASSLGSTYVEKLF	TRBV7-2	TRBJ1-4	13
ASHQGFEAF	TRBV19	TRBJ1-1	9
ASSFVGTSYNEQF	TRBV12-3/TRBV12-4	TRBJ2-1	13
ASSFGAEQNIQY	TRBV7-2	TRBJ2-4	12
ASSLDIQGDQPQH	TRBV7-9	TRBJ1-5	13
ASSEHQPQH	TRBV6-1	TRBJ1-5	9
ASSLVRGPGKNIQY	TRBV5-4	TRBJ2-4	14
ASSQDQNTGELF	TRBV14	TRBJ2-2	12
ASSARLPLDYGYT	TRBV7-8	TRBJ1-2	13
ASSLTPSGSGEQY	TRBV5-1	TRBJ2-7	13
ASSIGGAGPKNIQY	TRBV19	TRBJ2-4	14
ASRVGQGEGYT	TRBV2	TRBJ1-2	11
SAVSAGTGQETQY	TRBV20-1	TRBJ2-5	13
SARGQPEFNYGYT	TRBV20-1	TRBJ1-2	13
AIGRVSYEQY	TRBV10-3	TRBJ2-7	10
ASSQRYTEAF	TRBV14	TRBJ1-1	10
SASRLATAKNIQY	TRBV20-1	TRBJ2-4	13
ASSRTWREPQH	TRBV7-2	TRBJ1-5	11
ASSKGTGGYSNQPQH	TRBV2	TRBJ1-5	15
ASKWTGTDTQY	TRBV7-2	TRBJ2-3	11
ASSIPPGYGYT	TRBV19	TRBJ1-2	11
AISGTGHNQPQH	TRBV10-3	TRBJ1-5	12
ASSLDPNTEAF	TRBV7-9	TRBJ1-1	11
ASSIGDRDGTEAF	TRBV19	TRBJ1-1	13
ASSYSRSSGSYEQY	TRBV6-5	TRBJ2-7	14
AFGTGGGSGLF	TRBV30	TRBJ1-4	11
ASSIRGARTDTQY	TRBV19	TRBJ2-3	13
ASSDWRSSYNEQF	TRBV2	TRBJ2-1	13
ASSPIAATTYEQY	TRBV7-3	TRBJ2-7	13
ASSHIPGQGDTEAF	TRBV7-9	TRBJ1-1	14
ASSVGGTSYEQY	TRBV2	TRBJ2-7	12
ASSPRVSGSYEQY	TRBV5-8	TRBJ2-7	13
AASTGGNSPLH	TRBV10-3	TRBJ1-6	11
ASRISDGAPNNEQF	TRBV12-3/TRBV12-4	TRBJ2-1	14
AWTPRGGWPRPQH	TRBV30	TRBJ1-5	13
SAPGQEDGQPQH	TRBV20-1	TRBJ1-5	12
ASSPRDRPYEQY	TRBV6-1	TRBJ2-7	12
ASSNGGPYEQY	TRBV19	TRBJ2-7	11
ASSGTSGGYNEQF	TRBV25-1	TRBJ2-1	13
ASSQGRGDSYSNQPQH	TRBV3-1	TRBJ1-5	16
ASSLDQGAEYYT	TRBV5-5	TRBJ1-2	12
ASSQEASGFGVYYGYT	TRBV4-1	TRBJ1-2	16
ASSPGTGGLYEQY	TRBV7-6	TRBJ2-7	13
ASSVPKSPRLGEQF	TRBV9	TRBJ2-1	14
ASHDNPGQTQY	TRBV6-2/TRBV6-3	.	11
ASSSTGARGETQY	TRBV7-2	TRBJ2-5	13
AISGQADGANVLT	TRBV10-3	TRBJ2-6	13
SARDPPRPYGYT	TRBV20-1	TRBJ1-2	12
ASSGTSGSPGEQF	TRBV2	TRBJ2-1	13
ASSGPQH	TRBV5-5	TRBJ1-5	7
SARGGAHSYEQY	TRBV20-1	TRBJ2-7	12